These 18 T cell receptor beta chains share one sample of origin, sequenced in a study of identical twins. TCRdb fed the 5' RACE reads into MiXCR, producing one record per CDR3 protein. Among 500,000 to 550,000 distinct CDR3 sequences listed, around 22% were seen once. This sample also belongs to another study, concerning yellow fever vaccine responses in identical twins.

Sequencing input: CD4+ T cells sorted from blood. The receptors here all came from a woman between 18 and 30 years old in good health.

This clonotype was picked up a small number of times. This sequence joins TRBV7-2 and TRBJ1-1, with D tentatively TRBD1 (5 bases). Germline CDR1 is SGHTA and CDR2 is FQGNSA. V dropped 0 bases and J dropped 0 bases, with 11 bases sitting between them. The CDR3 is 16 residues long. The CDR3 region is CASSLATGLLNTEAFF. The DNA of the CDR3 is TGTGCCAGCAGCTTAGCTACAGGACTCCTGAACACTGAAGCTTTCTTT.

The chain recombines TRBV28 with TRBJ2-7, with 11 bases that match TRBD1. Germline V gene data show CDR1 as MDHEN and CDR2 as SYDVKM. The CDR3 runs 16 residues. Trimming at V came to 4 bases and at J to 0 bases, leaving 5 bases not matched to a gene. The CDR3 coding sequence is TGTGCCAGCAGTTCACCCGGGACAGGGGGCTCCTACGAGCAGTACGTC. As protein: CASSSPGTGGSYEQYV.

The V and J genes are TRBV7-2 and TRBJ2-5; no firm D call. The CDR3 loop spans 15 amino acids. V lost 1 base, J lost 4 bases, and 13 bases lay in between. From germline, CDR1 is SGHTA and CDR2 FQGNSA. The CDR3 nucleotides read TGTGCCAGCAGCTTAGGACCTTTGCCTTTAGAGACCCAGTACTTC. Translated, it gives CASSLGPLPLETQYF.

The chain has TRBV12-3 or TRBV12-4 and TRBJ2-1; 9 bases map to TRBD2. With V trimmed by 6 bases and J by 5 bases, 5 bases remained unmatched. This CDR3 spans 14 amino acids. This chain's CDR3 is CASSKGLANNEQFF. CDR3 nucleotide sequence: TGTGCCAGCAGCAAAGGACTAGCGAACAATGAGCAGTTCTTC.

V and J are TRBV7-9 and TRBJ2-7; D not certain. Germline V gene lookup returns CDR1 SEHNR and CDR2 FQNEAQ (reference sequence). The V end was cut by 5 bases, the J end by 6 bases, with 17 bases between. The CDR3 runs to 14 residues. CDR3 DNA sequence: TGTGCCAGCAGCCCCCCCCCAGCTGGGGTCGAGCAGTACTTC. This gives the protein CASSPPPAGVEQYF.

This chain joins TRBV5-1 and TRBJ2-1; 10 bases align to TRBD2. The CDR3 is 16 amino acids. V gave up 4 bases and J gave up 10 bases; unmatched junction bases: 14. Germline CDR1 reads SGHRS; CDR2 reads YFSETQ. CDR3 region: CASSGPGTSALAEQFF. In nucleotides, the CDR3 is TGCGCCAGCAGCGGGCCCGGGACTAGCGCCCTAGCGGAGCAGTTCTTC. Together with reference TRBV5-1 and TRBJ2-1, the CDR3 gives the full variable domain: KAGVTQTPRYLIKTRGQQVTLSCSPISGHRSVSWYQQTPGQGLQFLFEYFSETQRNKGNFPGRFSGRQFSNSRSEMNVSTLELGDSALYLCASSGPGTSALAEQFFGPGTRLTVL.

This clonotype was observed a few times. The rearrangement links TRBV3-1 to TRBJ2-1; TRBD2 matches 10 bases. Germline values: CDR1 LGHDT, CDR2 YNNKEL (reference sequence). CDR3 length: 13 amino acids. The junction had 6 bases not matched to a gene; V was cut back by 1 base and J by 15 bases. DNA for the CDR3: TGTGCCAGCAGCCAAGCTCAGCGGGAGGGTACGTTCTTC. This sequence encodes CASSQAQREGTFF.

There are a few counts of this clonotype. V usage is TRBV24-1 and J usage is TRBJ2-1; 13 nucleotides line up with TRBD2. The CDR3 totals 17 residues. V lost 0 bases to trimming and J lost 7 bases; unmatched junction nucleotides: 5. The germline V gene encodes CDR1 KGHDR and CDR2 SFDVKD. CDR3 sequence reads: CATSDLPTSGRDNEQFF. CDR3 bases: TGTGCCACCAGTGATTTGCCCACTAGCGGGAGGGATAATGAGCAGTTCTTC.

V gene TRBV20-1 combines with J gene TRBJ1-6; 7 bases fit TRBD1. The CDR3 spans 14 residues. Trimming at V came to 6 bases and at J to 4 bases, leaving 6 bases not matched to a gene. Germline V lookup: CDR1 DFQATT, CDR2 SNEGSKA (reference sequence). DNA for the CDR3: TGCAGTGCCATAGGGGGCCGATATAATTCACCCCTCCACTTT. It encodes CSAIGGRYNSPLHF.

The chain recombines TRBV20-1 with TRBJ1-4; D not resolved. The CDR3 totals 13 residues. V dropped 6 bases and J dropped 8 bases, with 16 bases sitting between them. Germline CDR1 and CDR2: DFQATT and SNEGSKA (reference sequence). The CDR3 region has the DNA TGCAGTGCAGGACGGACGACTCACGAAAAACTGTTTTTT. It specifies CSAGRTTHEKLFF.

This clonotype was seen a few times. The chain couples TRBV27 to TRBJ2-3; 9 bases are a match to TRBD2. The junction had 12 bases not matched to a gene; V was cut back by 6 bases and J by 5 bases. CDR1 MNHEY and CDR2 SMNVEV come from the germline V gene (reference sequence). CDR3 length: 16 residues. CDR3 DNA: TGTGCCAGCAGCCTGTCCCCTAGCGGGGTTGGAGATACGCAGTATTTT. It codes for CASSLSPSGVGDTQYF.

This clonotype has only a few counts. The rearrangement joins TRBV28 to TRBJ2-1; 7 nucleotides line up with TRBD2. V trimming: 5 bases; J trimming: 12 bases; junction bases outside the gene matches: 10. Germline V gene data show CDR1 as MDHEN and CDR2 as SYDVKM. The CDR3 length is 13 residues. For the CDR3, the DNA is TGTGCCAGCAGTCCACACTGGGGGGAGGGGCAGTTCTTC. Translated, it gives CASSPHWGEGQFF.

The DNA for the CDR3 is TGTGCCAGCAGCTTAGGATTGGCTAGCGCTTTACCAGATACGCAGTATTTT. This sequence encodes CASSLGLASALPDTQYF. The chain has TRBV7-8 and TRBJ2-3, with D tentatively TRBD2 (6 bases). Trimming took off 1 base at V and 4 bases at J, with 18 bases between the two ends. Germline V CDR1 and CDR2: SGHVS, FQNEAQ. CDR3 length: 17 residues.

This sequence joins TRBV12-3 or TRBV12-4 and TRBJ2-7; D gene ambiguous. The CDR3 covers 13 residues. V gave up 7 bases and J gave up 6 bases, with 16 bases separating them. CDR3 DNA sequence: TGTGCCAGCACCGATATCGGGCTCGGCGAGCAGTACTTC. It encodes CASTDIGLGEQYF.

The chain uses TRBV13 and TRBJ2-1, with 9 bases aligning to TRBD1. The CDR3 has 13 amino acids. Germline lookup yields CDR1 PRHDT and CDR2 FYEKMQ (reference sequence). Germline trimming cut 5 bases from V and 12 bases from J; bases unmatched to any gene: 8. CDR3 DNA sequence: TGTGCCAGCAGCCAGGGACAGGGATCAAGGCAGTTCTTC. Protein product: CASSQGQGSRQFF.

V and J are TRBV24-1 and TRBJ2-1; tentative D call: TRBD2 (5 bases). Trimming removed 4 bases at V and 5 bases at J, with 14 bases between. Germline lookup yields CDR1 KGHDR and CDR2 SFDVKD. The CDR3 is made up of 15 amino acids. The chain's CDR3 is CATSDSQTGNNEQFF. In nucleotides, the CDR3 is TGTGCCACCAGTGACTCCCAGACGGGGAACAATGAGCAGTTCTTC.

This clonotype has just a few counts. CDR3 residues: CASSQGRFETQYF. The CDR3 DNA is TGCGCCAGCAGCCAAGGCAGGTTTGAGACCCAGTACTTC. The chain links TRBV4-1 to TRBJ2-5; D ambiguous. The V end was cut by 1 base, the J end by 5 bases, with 8 bases between. Germline CDR1 and CDR2: MGHRA and YSYEKL. This CDR3 region has 13 residues.

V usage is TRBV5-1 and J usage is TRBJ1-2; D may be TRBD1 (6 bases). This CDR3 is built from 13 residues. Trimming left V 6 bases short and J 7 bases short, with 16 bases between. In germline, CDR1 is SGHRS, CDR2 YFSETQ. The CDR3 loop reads CASKPGAESGYTF. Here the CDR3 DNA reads TGCGCCAGCAAACCAGGGGCGGAGAGTGGCTACACCTTC.